The rows below give T cell receptor beta chains drawn from one sample of a study of blood T cells in healthy people across ages. MiXCR, applied by TCRdb to the 5' RACE reads, yields one record per CDR3 protein. This table holds hundreds of thousands of distinct CDR3 sequences, roughly 50% found once. The sequenced material came from blood. Source of these receptors: a woman aged 55-70 years in good health. CDR3s include the opening cysteine and the closing phenylalanine or tryptophan. A D gene is named only where the DNA matches it firmly. Some rows have no size entry. The others give once, few or many, or a class for an expanded clone.

v_call: TRBV20-1; d_call: -; clone_size: -; j_call: TRBJ1-2; cdr3_aa: CSARDIIRGAYGYTF; cdr3_nt: TGCAGTGCTAGAGACATAATACGAGGGGCCTATGGCTACACCTTC
v_call: TRBV12-3/TRBV12-4; d_call: -; clone_size: -; j_call: TRBJ2-6; cdr3_aa: CASRSSGTVGANVLTF; cdr3_nt: TGTGCCAGCAGATCATCGGGGACTGTTGGGGCCAACGTCCTGACTTTC
v_call: TRBV3-1; d_call: -; clone_size: once; j_call: TRBJ1-5; cdr3_aa: CASSQEGYQPQHF; cdr3_nt: TGTGCCAGCAGCCAAGAGGGATATCAGCCCCAGCATTTT
v_call: TRBV18; d_call: -; clone_size: many; j_call: TRBJ1-2; cdr3_aa: CASHGTVPNYGYTF; cdr3_nt: TGTGCCAGCCACGGGACGGTACCTAACTATGGCTACACCTTC
v_call: TRBV3-1; d_call: TRBD1; clone_size: -; j_call: TRBJ2-7; cdr3_aa: CASSQGLGDRAYEQYF; cdr3_nt: TGTGCCAGCAGCCAAGGTCTGGGGGACAGGGCCTACGAGCAGTACTTC
v_call: TRBV20-1; d_call: -; clone_size: -; j_call: TRBJ1-2; cdr3_aa: CSASARTNYGYTF; cdr3_nt: TGCAGTGCTAGCGCCAGGACTAACTATGGCTACACCTTC
v_call: TRBV27; d_call: TRBD2; clone_size: few; j_call: TRBJ2-1; cdr3_aa: CASSRILAGREQFF; cdr3_nt: TGTGCCAGCAGTAGAATTCTAGCGGGTAGGGAGCAGTTCTTC
v_call: TRBV20-1; d_call: TRBD1; clone_size: -; j_call: TRBJ2-7; cdr3_aa: CSARTGTGTYEQYF; cdr3_nt: TGCAGTGCTAGGACCGGGACAGGGACCTACGAGCAGTACTTC
v_call: TRBV20-1; d_call: TRBD2; clone_size: -; j_call: TRBJ2-2; cdr3_aa: CSARDGGRGTGELFF; cdr3_nt: TGCAGTGCTAGAGATGGTGGGAGGGGCACCGGGGAGCTGTTTTTT
v_call: TRBV4-2; d_call: -; clone_size: few; j_call: TRBJ2-1; cdr3_aa: CASSRRRAPQDNEQFF; cdr3_nt: TGTGCCAGCAGCCGCCGGAGGGCCCCTCAGGACAATGAGCAGTTCTTC
v_call: TRBV27; d_call: TRBD2; clone_size: -; j_call: TRBJ2-7; cdr3_aa: CASSFVGLAADEQYF; cdr3_nt: TGTGCCAGCAGTTTCGTGGGACTAGCAGCGGACGAGCAGTACTTC
v_call: TRBV5-1; d_call: -; clone_size: -; j_call: TRBJ2-2; cdr3_aa: CASSWASGLTGELFF; cdr3_nt: TGCGCCAGCAGCTGGGCCAGCGGGCTGACCGGGGAGCTGTTTTTT
v_call: TRBV28; d_call: TRBD1; clone_size: -; j_call: TRBJ2-7; cdr3_aa: CASSAQGAVNEQYF; cdr3_nt: TGTGCCAGCAGTGCACAGGGGGCGGTGAACGAGCAGTACTTC
v_call: TRBV20-1; d_call: TRBD2; clone_size: -; j_call: TRBJ2-1; cdr3_aa: CSAIRRLARNNEQFF; cdr3_nt: TGCAGTGCTATCCGACGACTAGCGCGGAACAATGAGCAGTTCTTC
v_call: TRBV3-1; d_call: -; clone_size: -; j_call: TRBJ1-1; cdr3_aa: CASSQFFRKAENMNTEAFF; cdr3_nt: TGTGCCAGCAGCCAATTCTTCAGAAAGGCAGAGAACATGAACACTGAAGCTTTCTTT
v_call: TRBV5-1; d_call: -; clone_size: few; j_call: TRBJ2-7; cdr3_aa: CASSLVGGVETYEQYF; cdr3_nt: TGCGCCAGCAGCTTGGTTGGCGGGGTGGAAACCTACGAGCAGTACTTC
v_call: TRBV29-1; d_call: -; clone_size: few; j_call: TRBJ2-1; cdr3_aa: CSVVVVANSYNEQFF; cdr3_nt: TGCAGCGTTGTGGTGGTAGCAAACTCCTACAATGAGCAGTTCTTC
v_call: TRBV12-3/TRBV12-4; d_call: TRBD1; clone_size: -; j_call: TRBJ2-6; cdr3_aa: CASSLGTGDSGANVLTF; cdr3_nt: TGTGCCAGCAGTTTGGGGACAGGGGACTCTGGGGCCAACGTCCTGACTTTC
v_call: TRBV7-2; d_call: -; clone_size: -; j_call: TRBJ1-4; cdr3_aa: CASSLNSNEKLFF; cdr3_nt: TGTGCCAGCAGCTTAAACAGTAATGAAAAACTGTTTTTT
v_call: TRBV20-1; d_call: -; clone_size: few; j_call: TRBJ2-5; cdr3_aa: CSASGLASQETQYF; cdr3_nt: TGCAGTGCTAGCGGGCTGGCCAGCCAAGAGACCCAGTACTTC
v_call: TRBV29-1; d_call: -; clone_size: -; j_call: TRBJ2-3; cdr3_aa: CSVDAGTDTQYF; cdr3_nt: TGCAGCGTTGACGCAGGCACAGATACGCAGTATTTT
v_call: TRBV4-3; d_call: TRBD1; clone_size: few; j_call: TRBJ2-1; cdr3_aa: CASSQEAQGTYNEQFF; cdr3_nt: TGCGCCAGCAGCCAAGAGGCACAGGGGACGTACAATGAGCAGTTCTTC
v_call: TRBV10-3; d_call: -; clone_size: few; j_call: TRBJ2-4; cdr3_aa: CAISEGNGKNIQYF; cdr3_nt: TGTGCCATCAGTGAGGGGAACGGCAAAAACATTCAGTACTTC
v_call: TRBV27; d_call: TRBD2; clone_size: -; j_call: TRBJ2-7; cdr3_aa: CASSLSSGRAMNEQYF; cdr3_nt: TGTGCCAGCAGTTTATCTAGCGGGAGGGCCATGAACGAGCAGTACTTC
v_call: TRBV9; d_call: -; clone_size: few; j_call: TRBJ2-1; cdr3_aa: CASSVELDNEQFF; cdr3_nt: TGTGCCAGCAGCGTAGAGCTCGACAATGAGCAGTTCTTC
v_call: TRBV9; d_call: -; clone_size: -; j_call: TRBJ2-1; cdr3_aa: CASSVPAVGQFF; cdr3_nt: TGTGCCAGCAGCGTACCAGCGGTTGGGCAGTTCTTC
v_call: TRBV18; d_call: -; clone_size: -; j_call: TRBJ1-2; cdr3_aa: CASSPETGSNYGYTF; cdr3_nt: TGTGCCAGCTCACCGGAGACCGGGAGTAACTATGGCTACACCTTC
v_call: TRBV6-2/TRBV6-3; d_call: -; clone_size: many; j_call: TRBJ2-1; cdr3_aa: CASSSQGRGQFF; cdr3_nt: TGTGCCAGCAGTTCGCAGGGCAGGGGGCAGTTCTTC
v_call: TRBV3-1; d_call: -; clone_size: many; j_call: TRBJ1-1; cdr3_aa: CASSQRGMAEAFF; cdr3_nt: TGTGCCAGCAGCCAAAGGGGCATGGCTGAAGCTTTCTTT
v_call: TRBV7-9; d_call: -; clone_size: few; j_call: TRBJ2-7; cdr3_aa: CASSARGAGGFYEQYF; cdr3_nt: TGTGCCAGCAGCGCCCGGGGGGCGGGTGGTTTCTACGAGCAGTACTTC
v_call: TRBV5-5; d_call: TRBD1; clone_size: -; j_call: TRBJ2-1; cdr3_aa: CASSSGQGAYNEQFF; cdr3_nt: TGTGCCAGCAGCTCCGGACAGGGGGCCTACAATGAGCAGTTCTTC
v_call: TRBV4-3; d_call: -; clone_size: many; j_call: TRBJ2-5; cdr3_aa: CASSLLGGLDQETQYF; cdr3_nt: TGCGCCAGCAGCCTTCTAGGCGGGTTGGACCAAGAGACCCAGTACTTC
v_call: TRBV2; d_call: TRBD2; clone_size: once; j_call: TRBJ2-7; cdr3_aa: CASIRTSGLGNEQYF; cdr3_nt: TGTGCCAGCATCCGTACTAGCGGGCTCGGGAATGAGCAGTACTTC
v_call: TRBV2; d_call: -; clone_size: -; j_call: TRBJ2-2; cdr3_aa: CASTGQASGELFF; cdr3_nt: TGTGCCAGCACAGGGCAGGCTTCCGGGGAGCTGTTTTTT
v_call: TRBV5-1; d_call: TRBD2; clone_size: -; j_call: TRBJ2-1; cdr3_aa: CASSYLAGTTGDEQFF; cdr3_nt: TGCGCCAGCAGCTATCTAGCCGGGACTACCGGGGATGAGCAGTTCTTC
v_call: TRBV14; d_call: TRBD1; clone_size: -; j_call: TRBJ1-2; cdr3_aa: CASSRTQGPYGYTF; cdr3_nt: TGTGCCAGCAGCCGAACACAGGGGCCCTATGGCTACACCTTC
v_call: TRBV5-1; d_call: TRBD2; clone_size: -; j_call: TRBJ2-3; cdr3_aa: CASSFGGLARTDTQYF; cdr3_nt: TGCGCCAGCAGCTTTGGTGGACTAGCGCGCACAGATACGCAGTATTTT
v_call: TRBV28; d_call: TRBD1; clone_size: -; j_call: TRBJ1-4; cdr3_aa: CASSSPTGGEKLFF; cdr3_nt: TGTGCCAGCAGTTCACCGACAGGGGGTGAAAAACTGTTTTTT
v_call: TRBV7-8; d_call: -; clone_size: -; j_call: TRBJ2-1; cdr3_aa: CASSGAVDPNEQFF; cdr3_nt: TGTGCCAGCAGCGGAGCGGTAGACCCAAATGAGCAGTTCTTC
v_call: TRBV27; d_call: -; clone_size: -; j_call: TRBJ1-5; cdr3_aa: CASSLSQDNQPQHF; cdr3_nt: TGTGCCAGCAGTTTGTCACAGGACAATCAGCCCCAGCATTTT
v_call: TRBV2; d_call: -; clone_size: -; j_call: TRBJ1-2; cdr3_aa: CASSPDGFNYGYTF; cdr3_nt: TGTGCCAGCAGTCCGGACGGGTTTAACTATGGCTACACCTTC
v_call: TRBV15; d_call: -; clone_size: few; j_call: TRBJ1-2; cdr3_aa: CATSRAQVNYGYTF; cdr3_nt: TGTGCCACCAGCAGGGCACAGGTAAACTATGGCTACACCTTC
v_call: TRBV5-8; d_call: -; clone_size: -; j_call: TRBJ2-6; cdr3_aa: CASTQGRGANVLTF; cdr3_nt: TGTGCCAGCACACAGGGACGTGGGGCCAACGTCCTGACTTTC
v_call: TRBV15; d_call: -; clone_size: -; j_call: TRBJ1-2; cdr3_aa: CATSRDYRLQGYTF; cdr3_nt: TGTGCCACCAGCAGAGATTACAGGCTTCAGGGCTACACCTTC
v_call: TRBV6-2/TRBV6-3; d_call: TRBD1; clone_size: -; j_call: TRBJ1-1; cdr3_aa: CASSYSWAGGSVDTEAFF; cdr3_nt: TGTGCCAGCAGTTACTCGTGGGCAGGGGGGAGTGTCGACACTGAAGCTTTCTTT
v_call: TRBV4-1; d_call: TRBD2; clone_size: -; j_call: TRBJ2-5; cdr3_aa: CASSQAGLSGGRETQYF; cdr3_nt: TGCGCCAGCAGCCAAGCGGGGTTAAGCGGGGGCAGAGAGACCCAGTACTTC
v_call: TRBV20-1; d_call: TRBD2; clone_size: many; j_call: TRBJ2-3; cdr3_aa: CSARDPLAGGTQYF; cdr3_nt: TGCAGTGCTAGAGATCCCCTAGCGGGAGGCACGCAGTATTTT
v_call: TRBV25-1; d_call: TRBD2; clone_size: few; j_call: TRBJ2-1; cdr3_aa: CASRVAGRHEQFF; cdr3_nt: TGTGCCAGCAGGGTAGCGGGACGCCATGAGCAGTTCTTC
v_call: TRBV4-3; d_call: -; clone_size: -; j_call: TRBJ2-1; cdr3_aa: CASSQVQTRSDEQFF; cdr3_nt: TGCGCCAGCAGCCAAGTCCAAACGAGGTCCGATGAGCAGTTCTTC
v_call: TRBV20-1; d_call: -; clone_size: -; j_call: TRBJ1-2; cdr3_aa: CSATQAASNYGYTF; cdr3_nt: TGCAGTGCCACCCAAGCCGCTTCCAACTATGGCTACACCTTC
v_call: TRBV28; d_call: TRBD1; clone_size: once; j_call: TRBJ2-7; cdr3_aa: CASPSDRGTRYF; cdr3_nt: TGTGCCAGCCCGTCGGACAGGGGGACCCGGTACTTC
v_call: TRBV30; d_call: TRBD1; clone_size: -; j_call: TRBJ2-3; cdr3_aa: CAWSRGTGGRTDTQYF; cdr3_nt: TGTGCCTGGAGCCGCGGGACAGGGGGCCGCACAGATACGCAGTATTTT
v_call: TRBV20-1; d_call: TRBD1; clone_size: -; j_call: TRBJ2-3; cdr3_aa: CSARDIRTGGDTQYF; cdr3_nt: TGCAGTGCTAGAGATATCCGGACAGGGGGCGATACGCAGTATTTT
v_call: TRBV6-2/TRBV6-3; d_call: -; clone_size: -; j_call: TRBJ2-7; cdr3_aa: CASSYYTQGGEQYF; cdr3_nt: TGTGCCAGCAGTTACTACACCCAGGGCGGCGAGCAGTACTTC